The rows below give T cell receptor beta chains drawn from one sample of a study of STAT5B mutations in CD4+ large granular lymphocyte leukemia. Sequenced by immunoSEQ multiplex PCR; TCRdb stores in-frame clones only, minus some. The table has tens of thousands of clones, approximately 85% seen once. The specimen sequenced was CD4+ T cells from blood buffy coats. The receptors were gathered from a human donor in good health. The CDR3 runs from the conserved cysteine through the conserved F or W. The order of the fields is V gene, D gene, J gene, CDR3 protein. The D gene is left open where the match is weak.

V: TRBV27; D: NA; J: TRBJ1-3; CDR3: CASRPVGAAGNTIYF
V: TRBV7-2; D: NA; J: TRBJ2-7; CDR3: CASSSSWTEQYF
V: TRBV5-6; D: NA; J: TRBJ2-2; CDR3: CASSLVPTGELFF
V: TRBV7-2; D: NA; J: TRBJ2-5; CDR3: CASSPPTETQYF
V: TRBV19; D: NA; J: TRBJ2-5; CDR3: CASSTGQQETQYF
V: TRBV28; D: TRBD2; J: TRBJ2-1; CDR3: CASRGSSGGYNEQFF
V: TRBV5-1; D: TRBD1; J: TRBJ1-5; CDR3: CASSLGTGNRNQPQHF
V: TRBV12-5; D: NA; J: TRBJ1-2; CDR3: CASGLVESGGYTF
V: TRBV19; D: NA; J: TRBJ2-2; CDR3: CASSNRLELNSGELFF
V: TRBV19; D: TRBD1; J: TRBJ1-5; CDR3: CASSATGFGNQPQHF